The present T cell receptor beta chain was sequenced within a study of identical twins. Study results and caveats: Models underestimated how often monozygotic twins shared out-of-frame TCR alpha. Not following the same donors, the study drew its conclusions from cross-sectional statistical analysis. Beta out-of-frame sequences showed weaker excess sharing between twins. Twins shared out-of-frame alpha sequences with excess low generation probability.

This clonotype occurred many times. The antigen remains undetermined. Germline trimming cut 0 bases from V and 5 bases from J; bases unmatched to any gene: 9. The CDR3 has 16 residues. Germline V gene lookup returns CDR1 SGDLS and CDR2 YYNGEE. MiXCR was run by TCRdb on the 5' RACE reads, yielding one entry per CDR3 protein. The sample contains fewer than 350,000 distinct CDR3 sequences, around 8.8% of which appear only once. A further study also used this sample, focusing on yellow fever vaccine responses in identical twins.

The receptor's source is a woman aged 18-29 years in good health. The sequenced sample was memory (CD45RO+) T cells sorted from blood. V gene TRBV9 combines with J gene TRBJ2-3; 7 bases are shared with TRBD2. DNA for the CDR3: TGTGCCAGCAGCGTAGCGGGCGGGAGAGGTATAGATACGCAGTATTTT. Translated: CASSVAGGRGIDTQYF.